Listed below are T cell receptor beta chains from one sample, sequenced in a study of cytomegalovirus exposure and HLA in healthy donors. Using immunoSEQ multiplex PCR, the repertoire was profiled, and TCRdb retains in-frame clones only, with some absent. The sample records hundreds of thousands of clones, about 83% being singletons. Sequencing input: PBMCs. These TCRs come from a girl aged 10-17 years in good health and CMV-seronegative. The CDR3 runs from the conserved cysteine through the conserved F or W. D genes are given only for firm matches. Only part of the rows carry a size: once, few, many, or a class if the clone is expanded.

V: TRBV5-1; size: NA; J: TRBJ1-6; D: NA; DNA: TGCGCCAGCAGCTTAGAGGGACAAAATTCACCCCTCCACTTT; CDR3: CASSLEGQNSPLHF
V: TRBV6-5; size: NA; J: TRBJ1-6; D: TRBD1; DNA: TGTGCCAGTTCACAGGGGGCGCGTTCACCCCTCCACTTT; CDR3: CASSQGARSPLHF
V: TRBV2; size: once; J: TRBJ1-2; D: NA; DNA: TGTGCCAGCACCGGGGAGGATGCGGCAAAGGGGTACTATGGCTACACCTTC; CDR3: CASTGEDAAKGYYGYTF
V: TRBV19; size: NA; J: TRBJ1-5; D: TRBD1; DNA: TGTGCCAGTAGTCCCAGACAGGGGGGCCAGCCCCAGCATTTT; CDR3: CASSPRQGGQPQHF
V: TRBV18; size: NA; J: TRBJ1-5; D: NA; DNA: TGTGCCAGCTCACCACGAAGGGAGTATAGCAATCAGCCCCAGCATTTT; CDR3: CASSPRREYSNQPQHF
V: TRBV30; size: NA; J: TRBJ1-3; D: NA; DNA: TGTGCCAGCAGGGGCCCTGGAAACACCATATATTTT; CDR3: CASRGPGNTIYF
V: TRBV30; size: NA; J: TRBJ2-5; D: NA; DNA: TGTGCCTGGACAGAGGGACAAGAGACCCAGTACTTC; CDR3: CAWTEGQETQYF
V: TRBV6-5; size: NA; J: TRBJ2-3; D: TRBD1; DNA: TGTGCCAGCAGCCCCCAGGGGGTGATCGCAGATACGCAGTATTTT; CDR3: CASSPQGVIADTQYF
V: TRBV18; size: NA; J: TRBJ2-7; D: TRBD1; DNA: TGTGCCAGCTCACCCAGTGGGACAGGGAACTACGAGCAGTACTTC; CDR3: CASSPSGTGNYEQYF
V: TRBV11-2; size: NA; J: TRBJ2-7; D: TRBD2; DNA: TGTGCCAGCAGCTCGAGGGCTCTAGCGGGAGGTTACGAGCAGTACTTC; CDR3: CASSSRALAGGYEQYF
V: TRBV30; size: NA; J: TRBJ2-5; D: NA; DNA: TGTGCCTGGAGTGTAACGGTGTACCAAGAGACCCAGTACTTC; CDR3: CAWSVTVYQETQYF
V: TRBV9; size: NA; J: TRBJ2-3; D: NA; DNA: TGTGCCAGCAGCGTAGTAGGAGGCACAGATACGCAGTATTTT; CDR3: CASSVVGGTDTQYF
V: TRBV5-1; size: NA; J: TRBJ1-4; D: TRBD1; DNA: TGCGCCAGCAGCGGGACAGGGAGGATGGGTAATGAAAAACTGTTTTTT; CDR3: CASSGTGRMGNEKLFF
V: TRBV4-2; size: few; J: TRBJ2-3; D: NA; DNA: TGTGCCAGCAGCAGGGAGAGTGTCCCAGATACGCAGTATTTT; CDR3: CASSRESVPDTQYF
V: TRBV28; size: NA; J: TRBJ1-3; D: NA; DNA: TGTGCCAGCAGCGTGGCCGCCTCTGGAAACACCATATATTTT; CDR3: CASSVAASGNTIYF
V: TRBV7-2; size: NA; J: TRBJ2-3; D: TRBD2; DNA: TGTGCCAGCAGCTTAGCTAGCGGGGGGGTAACAGATACGCAGTATTTT; CDR3: CASSLASGGVTDTQYF
V: TRBV6-5; size: NA; J: TRBJ1-5; D: NA; DNA: TGTGCCAGCAGTTCCTTCAATCAGCCCCAGCATTTT; CDR3: CASSSFNQPQHF